These T cell receptor beta chains were read from a single sample in a study of T cells in Graves' hyperthyroidism and ophthalmopathy. TCRdb re-called the multiplex PCR reads with MiXCR, one entry per CDR3 protein. The data show approximately 520,000 distinct CDR3 sequences, around a quarter seen once. Sequencing input: blood. The source of these receptors is a woman in her 30s with Graves' ophthalmopathy. CDR3s include the opening cysteine and the closing phenylalanine or tryptophan. The D gene is left open where the match is weak. Clone sizes are given selectively: once, few, many, or a class where the clone is expanded.

J	V	D	size	CDR3	DNA
TRBJ2-5	TRBV6-1	TRBD2	many	CASRAGTSSRETQYF	TGTGCCAGCAGAGCCGGGACTAGCAGCCGGGAGACCCAGTACTTC
TRBJ2-7	TRBV20-1	-	many	CSARGQGEQYF	TGCAGTGCTAGAGGTCAGGGGGAGCAGTACTTC
TRBJ2-7	TRBV11-3	TRBD2	many	CASSVGLAGGEYEQYF	TGTGCCAGCAGCGTAGGACTAGCGGGGGGGGAATACGAGCAGTACTTC
TRBJ1-1	TRBV29-1	-	-	CSVERDGQAFF	TGCAGCGTCGAGCGGGACGGTCAAGCTTTCTTT
TRBJ1-3	TRBV6-5	-	few	CASSSPRRGRNTIYF	TGTGCCAGCAGTTCCCCTCGACGGGGAAGAAACACCATATATTTT
TRBJ2-6	TRBV12-3/TRBV12-4	-	few	CASSYRIGANVLTF	TGTGCCAGCAGTTACCGAATTGGGGCCAACGTCCTGACTTTC
TRBJ2-7	TRBV6-5	-	many	CASSYSRAYEQYF	TGTGCCAGCAGTTACTCACGAGCCTACGAGCAGTACTTC
TRBJ1-2	TRBV19	-	many	CASSITGIHGYTF	TGTGCCAGTAGTATAACGGGTATTCATGGCTACACCTTC
TRBJ1-1	TRBV20-1	-	-	CSAGSGGPEAFF	TGCAGTGCGGGATCGGGGGGCCCTGAAGCTTTCTTT
TRBJ1-2	TRBV6-1	TRBD1	-	CASRSGTGGAGYTF	TGTGCCAGCAGATCGGGGACAGGGGGCGCCGGCTACACCTTC
TRBJ2-7	TRBV7-2	TRBD2	few	CASSLALGGRAYEQYF	TGTGCCAGCAGCTTAGCCCTTGGTGGGAGGGCCTACGAGCAGTACTTC
TRBJ2-7	TRBV6-1	-	many	CASSERVGEAYEQYF	TGTGCCAGCAGTGAACGGGTCGGGGAGGCCTACGAGCAGTACTTC
TRBJ2-7	TRBV6-1	-	-	CASSENREREQYF	TGTGCCAGCAGTGAAAACAGAGAGAGGGAGCAGTACTTC
TRBJ1-3	TRBV13	TRBD1	-	CASSLRAGTVTGNTIYF	TGTGCCAGCAGCCTCCGAGCTGGGACAGTCACGGGAAACACCATATATTTT
TRBJ2-7	TRBV20-1	-	-	CSARDPGGQGRGYEQYF	TGCAGTGCTAGAGACCCAGGGGGGCAGGGCCGCGGCTACGAGCAGTACTTC
TRBJ2-4	TRBV2	-	-	CASSNRDWRNIQYF	TGTGCCAGCAGTAACCGGGACTGGAGGAACATTCAGTACTTC
TRBJ1-2	TRBV27	-	many	CASSFRGINYGYTF	TGTGCCAGCAGTTTTAGGGGAATAAACTATGGCTACACCTTC
TRBJ2-7	TRBV29-1	-	many	CSVEGSLEGTAYEQYF	TGCAGCGTTGAGGGGTCCCTGGAGGGAACCGCCTACGAGCAGTACTTC
TRBJ1-1	TRBV12-3/TRBV12-4	-	-	CASSPPTGSNTEAFF	TGTGCCAGCAGTCCACCGACAGGTTCTAACACTGAAGCTTTCTTT
TRBJ1-1	TRBV7-6	-	many	CASSLTRENTEAFF	TGTGCCAGCAGCTTGACCCGGGAGAACACTGAGGCTTTCTTT
TRBJ2-5	TRBV15	TRBD2	many	CATSRGLKASGGQGETQYF	TGTGCCACCAGCAGAGGCTTAAAGGCTAGCGGGGGGCAGGGAGAGACCCAGTACTTC
TRBJ2-7	TRBV2	-	many	CASRGWGASYEQYF	TGTGCCAGCAGGGGGTGGGGGGCCTCCTACGAGCAGTACTTC
TRBJ2-7	TRBV20-1	-	many	CSARQRSSYEQYF	TGCAGTGCGCGACAGAGGAGCTCCTACGAGCAGTACTTC
TRBJ2-7	TRBV19	-	-	CASSAAITGAYSYEQYF	TGTGCCAGTAGTGCAGCCATTACCGGGGCCTACTCCTACGAGCAGTACTTC
TRBJ2-7	TRBV18	TRBD1	-	CASSPFDRGSEQYF	TGTGCCAGCTCACCGTTCGACAGGGGAAGCGAGCAGTACTTC
TRBJ2-7	TRBV28	TRBD1	many	CASSDHGTGPYEQYF	TGTGCCAGCAGTGACCACGGGACAGGGCCCTACGAGCAGTACTTC
TRBJ1-2	TRBV29-1	-	many	CSVLVRDYYGYTF	TGCAGCGTTTTGGTCCGGGACTATTATGGCTACACCTTC
TRBJ1-2	TRBV7-6	TRBD1	many	CASSPSDRGLNGYTF	TGTGCCAGCAGCCCCTCCGACAGGGGGCTTAATGGCTACACCTTC
TRBJ1-1	TRBV5-1	TRBD1	few	CASSLAAGGLTEAFF	TGCGCCAGCAGCTTGGCCGCAGGGGGACTCACTGAAGCTTTCTTT
TRBJ1-5	TRBV20-1	-	-	CSALGAGPNQPQHF	TGCAGTGCCCTCGGAGCGGGACCCAATCAGCCCCAGCATTTT
TRBJ1-1	TRBV6-2/TRBV6-3	TRBD1	-	CASSYSSQNRGKLNTEAFF	TGTGCCAGCAGTTACTCGTCCCAGAACAGGGGCAAATTGAACACTGAAGCTTTCTTT
TRBJ1-2	TRBV6-5	-	many	CAAGADFNYGYTF	TGTGCCGCCGGGGCAGACTTCAACTATGGCTACACCTTC
TRBJ2-7	TRBV2	-	many	CASSGGGFLTYEQYF	TGTGCCAGCAGTGGAGGGGGGTTCCTCACCTACGAGCAGTACTTC
TRBJ2-7	TRBV6-1	-	many	CASSQGPKETGQYF	TGTGCCAGTAGCCAGGGACCGAAGGAAACGGGACAGTACTTC
TRBJ1-1	TRBV18	TRBD1	many	CASSPGQGASGTEAFF	TGTGCCAGCTCACCGGGCCAGGGGGCGAGTGGGACTGAAGCTTTCTTT
TRBJ2-7	TRBV6-1	TRBD1	few	CASRGGQASSYEQYF	TGTGCCAGCAGGGGTGGACAGGCGTCTTCCTACGAGCAGTACTTC
TRBJ1-1	TRBV10-3	-	-	CASNHPGNMNTEAFF	TGTGCCTCAAATCATCCAGGGAACATGAACACTGAAGCTTTCTTT
TRBJ1-1	TRBV6-5	-	once	CAGVPDADYRGGEAFF	TGTGCCGGAGTTCCCGACGCCGATTATCGGGGCGGTGAAGCTTTCTTT
TRBJ1-2	TRBV7-8	-	-	CASSLTSGKNGYTF	TGTGCCAGCAGCTTAACCTCAGGGAAAAATGGCTACACCTTC
TRBJ1-2	TRBV6-1	-	-	CASSQGRHYTF	TGTGCCAGCAGCCAAGGAAGGCACTACACCTTC
TRBJ2-7	TRBV28	-	few	CASSITTFSYEQYF	TGTGCCAGCAGTATAACCACATTCTCCTACGAGCAGTACTTC
TRBJ1-1	TRBV18	TRBD1	few	CASSPQGARITEAFF	TGTGCCAGCTCACCACAGGGGGCGAGGATTACTGAAGCTTTCTTT
TRBJ2-7	TRBV5-1	TRBD1	-	CASSGSGTALYEQYF	TGCGCCAGCAGCGGCTCCGGGACAGCCCTTTACGAGCAGTACTTC
TRBJ2-7	TRBV29-1	-	many	CSVGESPYEQYF	TGCAGCGTTGGGGAAAGTCCCTACGAGCAGTACTTC
TRBJ1-6	TRBV12-3/TRBV12-4	-	many	CASRRTWSSYNSPLHF	TGTGCCAGCAGACGGACATGGAGCTCCTATAATTCACCCCTCCACTTT